Listed below are T cell receptor beta chains from one sample, sequenced in a study of T cell responses to AZD1222 COVID-19 vaccine. Assay used: immunoSEQ multiplex PCR; TCRdb lists only in-frame clones, some missing. Of about 150,000 clones in the sample, 90% were seen once. Sequencing used peripheral blood, obtained on day 0 of AZD1222 vaccination. All receptors derive from an adult in good health. CDR3s include the opening cysteine and the closing phenylalanine or tryptophan. Fields, in order: J gene, CDR3 length, clone size, D gene, V gene, CDR3 protein, CDR3 DNA. A D gene is named only where the DNA matches it firmly. Clone size is not always given. Where it is, it says once, few, many or a class for expanded clones.

j_gene: TRBJ1-2
len: 14
abundance: -
d_gene: -
v_gene: TRBV4-1
CDR3aa: CASSQDPEYYGYTF
CDR3nt: TGCGCCAGCAGCCAAGATCCCGAGTACTATGGCTACACCTTC

j_gene: TRBJ2-2
len: 16
abundance: -
d_gene: -
v_gene: TRBV4-1
CDR3aa: CASSQEGVPFTGELFF
CDR3nt: TGCGCCAGCAGCCAAGAGGGAGTACCTTTCACCGGGGAGCTGTTTTTT

j_gene: TRBJ1-5
len: 14
abundance: -
d_gene: TRBD1
v_gene: TRBV10-3
CDR3aa: CATQPGQGAQPQHF
CDR3nt: TGTGCCACACAACCAGGACAGGGGGCTCAGCCCCAGCATTTT

j_gene: TRBJ2-1
len: 14
abundance: -
d_gene: -
v_gene: TRBV28
CDR3aa: CASRPPTGHNEQFF
CDR3nt: TGTGCCAGCAGACCGCCGACAGGCCACAATGAGCAGTTCTTC

j_gene: TRBJ2-5
len: 11
abundance: -
d_gene: -
v_gene: TRBV6-5
CDR3aa: CASSYGGTQYF
CDR3nt: TGTGCCAGCAGCTACGGAGGGACCCAGTACTTC

j_gene: TRBJ2-3
len: 13
abundance: -
d_gene: -
v_gene: TRBV9
CDR3aa: CASSVSPTDTQYF
CDR3nt: TGTGCCAGCAGCGTATCCCCCACAGATACGCAGTATTTT

j_gene: TRBJ1-1
len: 13
abundance: -
d_gene: -
v_gene: TRBV6-5
CDR3aa: CASSYRTNTEAFF
CDR3nt: TGTGCCAGCAGTTACCGGACAAACACTGAAGCTTTCTTT

j_gene: TRBJ1-5
len: 13
abundance: once
d_gene: -
v_gene: TRBV7-7
CDR3aa: CASSLTPNQPQHF
CDR3nt: TGTGCTAGCAGCTTGACCCCCAATCAGCCCCAGCATTTT

j_gene: TRBJ1-4
len: 16
abundance: -
d_gene: -
v_gene: TRBV7-6
CDR3aa: CASSLGFWETNEKLFF
CDR3nt: TGTGCCAGCAGCTTAGGCTTCTGGGAGACTAATGAAAAACTGTTTTTT

j_gene: TRBJ2-5
len: 13
abundance: -
d_gene: TRBD1
v_gene: TRBV27
CDR3aa: CASRGQARETQYF
CDR3nt: TGTGCCAGCAGGGGACAGGCTAGAGAGACCCAGTACTTC

j_gene: TRBJ1-2
len: 14
abundance: -
d_gene: TRBD1
v_gene: TRBV28
CDR3aa: CASSLDRGVGGYTF
CDR3nt: TGTGCCAGCAGTTTAGACAGGGGAGTGGGTGGCTACACCTTC

j_gene: TRBJ2-3
len: 16
abundance: -
d_gene: -
v_gene: TRBV18
CDR3aa: CASSPPSGSKTDTQYF
CDR3nt: TGTGCCAGCTCACCACCGTCCGGGAGTAAGACAGATACGCAGTATTTT

j_gene: TRBJ2-2
len: 16
abundance: -
d_gene: TRBD2
v_gene: TRBV5-4
CDR3aa: CASSLAASGNTGELFF
CDR3nt: TGTGCCAGCAGCTTGGCGGCTAGCGGGAATACCGGGGAGCTGTTTTTT

j_gene: TRBJ2-2
len: 17
abundance: -
d_gene: -
v_gene: TRBV6-2/TRBV6-3
CDR3aa: CASSYGGVRTNTGELFF
CDR3nt: TGTGCCAGCAGTTACGGCGGGGTACGCACGAACACCGGGGAGCTGTTTTTT

j_gene: TRBJ2-7
len: 13
abundance: -
d_gene: -
v_gene: TRBV15
CDR3aa: CATSYRQVSEQYF
CDR3nt: TGTGCCACCAGCTATAGACAGGTCTCCGAGCAGTACTTC

j_gene: TRBJ2-1
len: 12
abundance: -
d_gene: -
v_gene: TRBV4-3
CDR3aa: CASSQGQNEQFF
CDR3nt: TGCGCCAGCAGCCAAGGGCAGAATGAGCAGTTCTTC

j_gene: TRBJ1-6
len: 15
abundance: -
d_gene: TRBD1
v_gene: TRBV7-2
CDR3aa: CASSARQGAYSPLHF
CDR3nt: TGTGCCAGCAGCGCCCGACAGGGGGCTTATTCACCCCTCCACTTT

j_gene: TRBJ1-3
len: 14
abundance: -
d_gene: -
v_gene: TRBV7-3
CDR3aa: CASSLGSSGNTIYF
CDR3nt: TGTGCCAGCAGCTTAGGGTCCTCTGGAAACACCATATATTTT

j_gene: TRBJ1-1
len: 14
abundance: -
d_gene: -
v_gene: TRBV18
CDR3aa: CASSQDSLNTEAFF
CDR3nt: TGTGCCAGCTCCCAGGACAGCTTGAACACTGAAGCTTTCTTT

j_gene: TRBJ2-1
len: 16
abundance: -
d_gene: TRBD1
v_gene: TRBV12-5
CDR3aa: CASGLVLGQGRNEQFF
CDR3nt: TGTGCTAGTGGTTTGGTACTCGGACAGGGACGCAATGAGCAGTTCTTC

j_gene: TRBJ1-5
len: 15
abundance: -
d_gene: TRBD1
v_gene: TRBV28
CDR3aa: CASSLGGQFNQPQHF
CDR3nt: TGTGCCAGCAGTTTAGGGGGACAGTTCAATCAGCCCCAGCATTTT

j_gene: TRBJ2-3
len: 15
abundance: -
d_gene: -
v_gene: TRBV28
CDR3aa: CASSLGGVGTDTQYF
CDR3nt: TGTGCCAGCAGTTTAGGTGGCGTTGGCACAGATACGCAGTATTTT

j_gene: TRBJ2-1
len: 15
abundance: few
d_gene: TRBD2
v_gene: TRBV25-1
CDR3aa: CASSVTSGNYNEQFF
CDR3nt: TGTGCCAGCAGTGTGACTAGCGGGAATTACAATGAGCAGTTCTTC

j_gene: TRBJ1-1
len: 14
abundance: -
d_gene: TRBD1
v_gene: TRBV27
CDR3aa: CASRQQGGLSEAFF
CDR3nt: TGTGCCAGCAGGCAACAGGGGGGATTATCTGAAGCTTTCTTT

j_gene: TRBJ1-5
len: 14
abundance: once
d_gene: TRBD1
v_gene: TRBV2
CDR3aa: CASSGDRGDQPQHF
CDR3nt: TGTGCCAGCAGTGGGGACAGGGGTGATCAGCCCCAGCATTTT

j_gene: TRBJ2-1
len: 14
abundance: -
d_gene: TRBD2
v_gene: TRBV6-4
CDR3aa: CASSAASGSDEQFF
CDR3nt: TGTGCCAGCAGTGCAGCTAGCGGGAGCGATGAGCAGTTCTTC

j_gene: TRBJ1-2
len: 15
abundance: once
d_gene: TRBD1
v_gene: TRBV7-8
CDR3aa: CASTFNRQGNRGYTF
CDR3nt: TGTGCCAGCACCTTTAATAGACAGGGGAACCGCGGCTACACCTTC

j_gene: TRBJ2-1
len: 14
abundance: -
d_gene: TRBD1
v_gene: TRBV7-8
CDR3aa: CASSPRDSYNEQFF
CDR3nt: TGTGCCAGCAGCCCCCGGGACAGTTACAATGAGCAGTTCTTC

j_gene: TRBJ1-1
len: 13
abundance: -
d_gene: -
v_gene: TRBV29-1
CDR3aa: CSVASGLGGEAFF
CDR3nt: TGCAGCGTTGCTAGCGGACTTGGGGGTGAAGCTTTCTTT

j_gene: TRBJ1-1
len: 16
abundance: few
d_gene: -
v_gene: TRBV11-1
CDR3aa: CASSFNRGAGNTEAFF
CDR3nt: TGTGCCAGCAGCTTCAACCGGGGAGCTGGTAACACTGAAGCTTTCTTT

j_gene: TRBJ1-1
len: 18
abundance: -
d_gene: -
v_gene: TRBV5-1
CDR3aa: CASSSLSVDPVRGSEAFF
CDR3nt: TGCGCCAGCAGCTCCTTAAGTGTAGATCCAGTGAGGGGGTCTGAAGCTTTCTTT

j_gene: TRBJ2-1
len: 17
abundance: -
d_gene: -
v_gene: TRBV7-6
CDR3aa: CASSLGRGQAQYNEQFF
CDR3nt: TGTGCCAGCAGCTTAGGCAGGGGACAAGCACAGTACAATGAGCAGTTCTTC

j_gene: TRBJ2-1
len: 15
abundance: -
d_gene: TRBD2
v_gene: TRBV11-2
CDR3aa: CASSYLAGGPDEQFF
CDR3nt: TGTGCCAGCAGCTATCTAGCGGGAGGGCCTGATGAGCAGTTCTTC

j_gene: TRBJ2-1
len: 17
abundance: -
d_gene: TRBD2
v_gene: TRBV27
CDR3aa: CASSLSNLAGAHNEQFF
CDR3nt: TGTGCCAGCAGTTTATCGAATCTAGCGGGAGCCCACAATGAGCAGTTCTTC

j_gene: TRBJ1-5
len: 15
abundance: few
d_gene: TRBD1
v_gene: TRBV6-5
CDR3aa: CASRDETGGVQPQHF
CDR3nt: TGTGCCAGCAGGGACGAGACAGGGGGAGTACAGCCCCAGCATTTT

j_gene: TRBJ1-5
len: 15
abundance: -
d_gene: -
v_gene: TRBV6-5
CDR3aa: CASSPRRNSNQPQHF
CDR3nt: TGTGCCAGCAGTCCAAGACGGAATAGCAATCAGCCCCAGCATTTT

j_gene: TRBJ1-2
len: 15
abundance: -
d_gene: -
v_gene: TRBV15
CDR3aa: CATSRSWTFTYGYTF
CDR3nt: TGTGCCACCAGCAGATCCTGGACGTTTACCTATGGCTACACCTTC

j_gene: TRBJ1-1
len: 14
abundance: -
d_gene: -
v_gene: TRBV5-1
CDR3aa: CASSYDRPNTEAFF
CDR3nt: TGCGCCAGCAGCTACGACAGGCCGAACACTGAAGCTTTCTTT

j_gene: TRBJ1-5
len: 13
abundance: once
d_gene: -
v_gene: TRBV28
CDR3aa: CASSPRENQPQHF
CDR3nt: TGTGCCAGCAGTCCCAGGGAAAATCAGCCCCAGCATTTT

j_gene: TRBJ2-6
len: 16
abundance: -
d_gene: TRBD1
v_gene: TRBV30
CDR3aa: CAWSVQGSSGANVLTF
CDR3nt: TGTGCCTGGAGTGTACAGGGGAGCTCTGGGGCCAACGTCCTGACTTTC

j_gene: TRBJ2-7
len: 11
abundance: -
d_gene: TRBD1
v_gene: TRBV2
CDR3aa: CASSEDRGQYF
CDR3nt: TGTGCCAGCAGCGAGGACAGGGGGCAGTACTTC

j_gene: TRBJ1-5
len: 13
abundance: -
d_gene: -
v_gene: TRBV12-3/TRBV12-4
CDR3aa: CASSLSEYQPQHF
CDR3nt: TGTGCCAGCAGTTTATCCGAATATCAGCCCCAGCATTTT

j_gene: TRBJ2-3
len: 13
abundance: -
d_gene: -
v_gene: TRBV7-2
CDR3aa: CASSLDFTDTQYF
CDR3nt: TGTGCCAGCAGCTTGGACTTCACAGATACGCAGTATTTT

j_gene: TRBJ2-5
len: 12
abundance: -
d_gene: -
v_gene: TRBV27
CDR3aa: CASSLSRETQYF
CDR3nt: TGTGCCAGCAGTTTGAGCAGAGAGACCCAGTACTTC

j_gene: TRBJ2-2
len: 14
abundance: -
d_gene: -
v_gene: TRBV7-9
CDR3aa: CASRINSSPGELFF
CDR3nt: TGTGCCAGCAGAATAAATAGCAGCCCCGGGGAGCTGTTTTTT

j_gene: TRBJ2-7
len: 15
abundance: -
d_gene: TRBD1
v_gene: TRBV4-2
CDR3aa: CASSTGRGREYEQYF
CDR3nt: TGTGCCAGCAGCACTGGCAGGGGGCGCGAGTACGAGCAGTACTTC

j_gene: TRBJ1-4
len: 17
abundance: -
d_gene: -
v_gene: TRBV14
CDR3aa: CASSHNSGDLTNEKLFF
CDR3nt: TGTGCCAGCAGCCACAACTCCGGGGACCTTACTAATGAAAAACTGTTTTTT

j_gene: TRBJ1-1
len: 15
abundance: -
d_gene: TRBD1
v_gene: TRBV28
CDR3aa: CASSRQGAGNTEAFF
CDR3nt: TGTGCCAGCAGTCGACAGGGGGCCGGGAACACTGAAGCTTTCTTT

j_gene: TRBJ2-3
len: 14
abundance: -
d_gene: TRBD1
v_gene: TRBV7-9
CDR3aa: CASTDRGPTDTQYF
CDR3nt: TGTGCCAGCACCGACAGGGGCCCCACAGATACGCAGTATTTT